Sequencing of this TCR beta chain was carried out in a study of blood T cells in healthy people across ages. Aged roughly 6 to 90, donors were systemically healthy Caucasians from Russia. CDR1 is SNHLY and CDR2 is FYNNEI in the germline V gene. Trimming removed 7 bases from V and 6 bases from J, with 20 bases in between. The CDR3 runs 15 residues. A J-beta primer mix and a sample-barcoded 5' primer were used in a second PCR of about 7 to 12 cycles. TCRdb processed the 5' RACE reads anew with MiXCR; each CDR3 protein has one entry. The sample records about 1.4 million distinct CDR3 sequences, 59% being singletons.

This chain links TRBV2 with TRBJ2-3; D call uncertain. The TCR was taken from a man aged 18 to 30 in good health. The sample was blood. CDR3 sequence reads: CASIWPVYPSDTQYF. The CDR3 nucleotides are TGTGCCAGCATTTGGCCGGTCTACCCTTCGGATACGCAGTATTTT.